This T cell receptor (beta chain) stems from a study of CD8+ T cells in alopecia areata. This CDR3 comprises 14 residues. CDR1 is FNHDT and CDR2 is SITEND in the germline V gene (reference sequence). General study results and limits: Mice showed clearer TCR sharing than patients did, a gap that was possibly HLA-related. Higher clonality was seen in lesional scalp than in normal scalp, especially in alopecia totalis/universalis.

Extracted from the samples, RNA was reverse transcribed into cDNA to serve as the sequencing template. Method: immunoSEQ multiplex PCR; TCRdb's copy keeps in-frame clones and lacks some. This sample carries around 2,100 clones and no singletons, and roughly half goes to the top ten. By frequency in the sample, this clone is medium-sized (0.01 to 0.1%). Its antigen is unknown. Germline and genes here are mouse. The read ends 4 residues shy of where the CDR3 ends; the end is completed using the germline J gene. The sequence derives from a C3H/HeJ mouse with alopecia areata. MHC haplotype: H2-k. The gene calls are TRBV19 and TRBJ2-7; TRBD1 matches at 9 bases. Specimen: lesional skin. This CDR3 is CASRSVDRGDEQYF. The sequenced part of the CDR3 DNA is TGTGCCAGCAGATCCGTGGACAGGGGCGAT.